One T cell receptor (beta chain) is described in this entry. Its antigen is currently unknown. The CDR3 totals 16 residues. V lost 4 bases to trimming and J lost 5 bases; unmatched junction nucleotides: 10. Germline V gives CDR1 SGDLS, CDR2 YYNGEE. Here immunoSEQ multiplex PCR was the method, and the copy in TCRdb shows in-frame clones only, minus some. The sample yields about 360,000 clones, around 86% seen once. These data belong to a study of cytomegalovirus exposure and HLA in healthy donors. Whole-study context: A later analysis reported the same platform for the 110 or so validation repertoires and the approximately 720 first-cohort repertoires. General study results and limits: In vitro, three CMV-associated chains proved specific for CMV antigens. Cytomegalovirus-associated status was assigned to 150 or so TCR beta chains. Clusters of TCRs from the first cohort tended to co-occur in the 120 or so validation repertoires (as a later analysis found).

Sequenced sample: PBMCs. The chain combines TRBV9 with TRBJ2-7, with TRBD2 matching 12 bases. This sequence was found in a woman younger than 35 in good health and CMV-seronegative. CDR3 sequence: CASSTLLAGGAHEQYF. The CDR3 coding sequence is TGTGCCAGCAGCACCTTACTAGCGGGAGGAGCGCACGAGCAGTACTTC.